This TCR beta chain stems from a study of cytomegalovirus exposure and HLA in healthy donors. Data came from immunoSEQ multiplex PCR; TCRdb stores just in-frame clones and leaves some out. The sample carries over 45,000 clones, approximately 95% recorded once. This clone showed up just once. Germline loops: CDR1 SGHDT, CDR2 YYEEEE. This CDR3 is built from 14 residues. V lost 0 bases to trimming and J lost 5 bases, with 11 bases between them. V and J are TRBV5-6 and TRBJ2-5; D is ambiguous. The specimen was PBMCs. This receptor was identified in a woman younger than 35 in good health and CMV-seronegative. CDR3 protein: CASSLVSSGETQYF. Written as DNA, the CDR3 is TGTGCCAGCAGCTTGGTTTCTAGTGGGGAGACCCAGTACTTC.